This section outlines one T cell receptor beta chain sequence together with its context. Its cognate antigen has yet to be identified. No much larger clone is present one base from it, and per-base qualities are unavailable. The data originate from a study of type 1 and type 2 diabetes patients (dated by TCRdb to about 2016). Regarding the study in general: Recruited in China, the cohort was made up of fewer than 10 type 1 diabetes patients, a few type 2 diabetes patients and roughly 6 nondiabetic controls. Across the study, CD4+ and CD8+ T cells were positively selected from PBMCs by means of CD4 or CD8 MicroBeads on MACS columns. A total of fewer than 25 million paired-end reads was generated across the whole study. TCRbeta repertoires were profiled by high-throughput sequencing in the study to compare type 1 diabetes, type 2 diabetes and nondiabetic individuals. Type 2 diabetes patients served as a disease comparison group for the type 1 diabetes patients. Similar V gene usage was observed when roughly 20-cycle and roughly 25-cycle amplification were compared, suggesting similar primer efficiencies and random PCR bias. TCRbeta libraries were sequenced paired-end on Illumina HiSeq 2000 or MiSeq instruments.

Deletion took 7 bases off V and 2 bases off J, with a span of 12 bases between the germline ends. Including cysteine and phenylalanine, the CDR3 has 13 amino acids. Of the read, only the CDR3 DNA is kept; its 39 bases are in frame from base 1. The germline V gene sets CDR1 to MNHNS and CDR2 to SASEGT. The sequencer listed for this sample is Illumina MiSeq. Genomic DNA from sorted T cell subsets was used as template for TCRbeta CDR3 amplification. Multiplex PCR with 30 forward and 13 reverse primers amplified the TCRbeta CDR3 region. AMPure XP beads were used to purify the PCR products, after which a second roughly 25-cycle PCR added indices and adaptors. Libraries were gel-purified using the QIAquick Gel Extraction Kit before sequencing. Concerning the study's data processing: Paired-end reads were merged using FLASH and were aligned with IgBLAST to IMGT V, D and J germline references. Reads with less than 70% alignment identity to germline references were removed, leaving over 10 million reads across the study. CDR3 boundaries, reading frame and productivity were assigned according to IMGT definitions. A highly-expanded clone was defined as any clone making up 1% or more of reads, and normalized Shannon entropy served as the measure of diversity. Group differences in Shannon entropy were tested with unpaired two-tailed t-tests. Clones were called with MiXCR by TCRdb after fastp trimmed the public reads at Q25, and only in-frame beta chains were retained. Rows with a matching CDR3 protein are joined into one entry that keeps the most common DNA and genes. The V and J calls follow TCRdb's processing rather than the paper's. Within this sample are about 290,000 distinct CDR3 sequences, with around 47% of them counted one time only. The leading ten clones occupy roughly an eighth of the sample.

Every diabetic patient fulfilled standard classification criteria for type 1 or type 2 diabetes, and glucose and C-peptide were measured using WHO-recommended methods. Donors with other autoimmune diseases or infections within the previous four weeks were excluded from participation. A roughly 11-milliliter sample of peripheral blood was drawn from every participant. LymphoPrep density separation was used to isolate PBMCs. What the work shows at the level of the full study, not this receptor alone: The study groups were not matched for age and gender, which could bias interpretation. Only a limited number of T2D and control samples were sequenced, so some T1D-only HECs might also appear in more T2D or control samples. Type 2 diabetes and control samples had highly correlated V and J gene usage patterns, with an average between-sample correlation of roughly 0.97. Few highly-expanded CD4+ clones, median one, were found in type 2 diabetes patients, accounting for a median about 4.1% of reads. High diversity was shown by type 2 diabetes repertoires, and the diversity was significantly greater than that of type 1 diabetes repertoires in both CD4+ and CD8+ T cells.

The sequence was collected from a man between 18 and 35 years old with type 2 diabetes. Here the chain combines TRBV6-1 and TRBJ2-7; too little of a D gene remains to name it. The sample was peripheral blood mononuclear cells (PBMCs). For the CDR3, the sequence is CASNLAQAYEQYF. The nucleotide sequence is TGTGCCAGCAACCTGGCCCAGGCCTACGAGCAGTACTTC.